The 22 T cell receptor beta chains presented below share a single source sample, sequenced in a study of blood T cells in healthy people across ages. Through a sample-barcoded 5' primer and a J-beta primer mix, a second PCR was run for about 6 to 12 cycles. A single record per CDR3 protein comes from TCRdb applying MiXCR to the 5' RACE reads. This repertoire shows roughly 1,800,000 distinct CDR3 sequences, about 50% found once; its top ten account for less than 2.5%. The source material was blood. These receptors all come from a middle-aged woman in good health.

CDR3 sequence (DNA): TGCACCCGGTCTGGGGCCAACGTCCTGACTTTC. Its protein is CTRSGANVLTF. This sequence joins TRBV20-1 and TRBJ2-6; D remains ambiguous. CDR1 and CDR2 (germline): DFQATT, SNEGSKA (reference sequence). CDR3 length equals 11 residues.

The genes are TRBV7-2 and TRBJ2-4; D may be TRBD2 (6 bases). V lost 4 bases to trimming and J lost 8 bases, with 12 bases between them. The CDR3 consists of 13 residues. Germline CDR1 reads SGHTA; CDR2 reads FQGNSA. CDR3 nucleotide sequence: TGTGCCAGCAGCTCGCTAGCGCTAGACATTCAGTACTTC. Encoded protein: CASSSLALDIQYF.

The rearrangement uses TRBV6-2 or TRBV6-3 and TRBJ2-6; D is unclear. The CDR3 covers 16 residues. The germline CDR1 and CDR2 sequences are MNHEY and SVGEGT. Trimming left V 2 bases short and J 0 bases short, with 8 bases between. The CDR3 is CASSYTPDSGANVLTF. The CDR3 nucleotides read TGTGCCAGCAGTTACACACCGGACTCTGGGGCCAACGTCCTGACTTTC.

The V and J genes are TRBV20-1 and TRBJ2-5, with D possibly TRBD1 on 5 matching bases. Matching the DNA end better, TRBJ2-7 makes the J call doubtful. The CDR3 has 12 amino acids. The germline V gene encodes CDR1 DFQATT and CDR2 SNEGSKA (reference sequence). The CDR3 nucleotides are TGCAGTGCCCAACCAGGGCCCTACGAGCAGTACTTC. This translates into CSAQPGPYEQYF.

V usage is TRBV27 and J usage is TRBJ2-7, with D possibly matching TRBD1 (6 bases). V lost 6 bases and J 4 bases, leaving 16 bases between the germline ends. The germline V gene has CDR1 MNHEY and CDR2 SMNVEV (reference sequence). This CDR3 region has 14 residues. This CDR3 is CASRLRDTSYEQYF. The CDR3, as DNA: TGTGCCAGCAGACTCCGGGACACCTCGTACGAGCAGTACTTC.

The chain recombines TRBV20-1 with TRBJ2-4; D is uncertain. TRBJ2-7 matches the DNA end more closely, so the J call is doubtful. The CDR3 totals 11 residues. The germline gives CDR1 DFQATT, CDR2 SNEGSKA (reference sequence). CDR3 in amino acids: CSARARYEQYF. The CDR3 nucleotides are TGCAGTGCTAGAGCCAGATACGAGCAGTACTTC.

This clonotype came up once. The junction shows a germline mismatch at one end, possibly a read error. The rearrangement uses TRBV7-9 and TRBJ1-2, with TRBD1 matching 10 bases. Germline values: CDR1 SEHNR, CDR2 FQNEAQ (reference sequence). The CDR3 sequence is 15 residues long. CDR3 bases: TGTGCCAGCAGCCGGGAGGGACAGGGGCACTATGGCCACACCTTC. Translation gives CASSREGQGHYGHTF. The whole variable domain, filled in from reference TRBV7-9 and TRBJ1-2, reads DTGVSQNPRHKITKRGQNVTFRCDPISEHNRLYWYRQTLGQGPEFLTYFQNEAQLEKSRLLSDRFSAERPKGSFSTLEIQRTEQGDSAMYLCASSREGQGHYGHTFGSGTRLTVV.

The chain employs TRBV28 and TRBJ2-7; the D is unclear. TRBJ2-5 matches the DNA end more closely, so the J call is doubtful. The CDR3 contains 15 residues. CDR1 MDHEN and CDR2 SYDVKM come from the germline V gene. CDR3: CASSYRAEFQETQYF. The DNA for the CDR3 is TGTGCCAGCAGCTATAGAGCAGAATTTCAAGAGACCCAGTACTTC.

The CDR3 DNA reads as TGTGCCAGCAGTTACAATCACATGACTAGCGGGGGGGCCGTCAATGAGCAGTTCTTC. This gives the protein CASSYNHMTSGGAVNEQFF. J is TRBJ2-1 and V is TRBV6-2 or TRBV6-3; TRBD2 agrees at 14 bases. Per the germline V gene, CDR1 is MNHEY and CDR2 is SVGEGT. Unmatched junction bases numbered 12, after V lost 2 bases and J lost 6 bases. This CDR3 has 19 residues.

The chain employs TRBV7-2 and TRBJ2-7; 12 nucleotides agree with TRBD2. The V and J ends lost 0 bases and 2 bases, in that order; junction bases with no gene match: 5. This CDR3 spans 17 amino acids. The germline gives CDR1 SGHTA, CDR2 FQGNSA. CDR3 nucleotides: TGTGCCAGCAGCTTAGCCGTATCTAGCGGGGGGGCCTACGAGCAGTACTTC. Protein sequence: CASSLAVSSGGAYEQYF.

V is TRBV7-9 and J is TRBJ2-3, with TRBD1 identical over 11 bases. Germline CDR1 is SEHNR and CDR2 is FQNEAQ (reference sequence). V lost 1 base, J lost 1 base, and 4 bases stayed unmatched. The CDR3 totals 17 residues. The CDR3 nucleotides are TGTGCCAGCAGCTTAGGGACAGGGGGCTGGCGCACAGATACGCAGTATTTT. It yields the protein CASSLGTGGWRTDTQYF.

The chain is built from TRBV29-1 and TRBJ2-3; D may be TRBD1 or TRBD2 (5 bases each). With 0 bases removed from V and 0 bases from J, the gap between germline ends came to 16 bases. The CDR3 extends over 17 amino acids. Germline assignment: CDR1 SQVTM and CDR2 ANQGSEA. The CDR3 DNA sequence: TGCAGCGTTGAAGAAGTAGGTGGGACCGGTAGCACAGATACGCAGTATTTT. Its protein is CSVEEVGGTGSTDTQYF.

The rearrangement joins TRBV7-8 to TRBJ2-4; tentative D call: TRBD2 (5 bases). With the DNA end fitting TRBJ2-7 better, the J assignment may be wrong. Germline-derived CDR1 and CDR2 are SGHVS and FQNEAQ. There are 14 residues in the CDR3. The CDR3 sequence is CASSLSEGRYEQYF. CDR3 in DNA: TGTGCCAGCAGCTTAAGCGAGGGAAGATACGAGCAGTACTTC.

The chain links TRBV29-1 to TRBJ1-2; 10 bases align to TRBD1. The trim removed 0 bases at V and 8 bases at J, leaving 15 bases unmatched. The CDR3 covers 17 residues. Germline V CDR1 and CDR2: SQVTM, ANQGSEA. The chain's CDR3 is CSVEDSQRQGAFGGYTF. In DNA, the CDR3 is TGCAGCGTTGAAGATAGTCAAAGACAGGGGGCCTTCGGAGGCTACACCTTC.

The chain recombines TRBV5-6 with TRBJ2-5; a possible D gene is TRBD2 (6 bases). Germline V gene data show CDR1 as SGHDT and CDR2 as YYEEEE. V was trimmed by 4 bases and J by 9 bases, leaving 13 bases between them. The CDR3 runs to 12 residues. As DNA, the CDR3 is TGTGCCAGCAGCAAGGATGGAGGGGCCCAGTACTTC. Amino acid sequence: CASSKDGGAQYF.

The genes are TRBV6-2 or TRBV6-3 and TRBJ2-2; 11 nucleotides agree with TRBD2. The CDR3 consists of 18 residues. Losses at the gene ends were 7 bases for V and 0 bases for J; bases not matched to a gene: 10. The germline CDR1 and CDR2 sequences are MNHEY and SVGEGT. Written as DNA, the CDR3 is TGTGCCAGCAATGATCCTAGCGGGGGGACCTCGAACACCGGGGAGCTGTTTTTT. This gives the protein CASNDPSGGTSNTGELFF.

This sequence joins TRBV27 and TRBJ2-5; possible D gene TRBD2, 6 bases. TRBJ2-7 matches the DNA end more closely, so the J call is doubtful. Germline-derived CDR1 and CDR2 are MNHEY and SMNVEV (reference sequence). This CDR3 contains 14 residues. The CDR3 sequence: CASSLLEGPYEQYF. CDR3 coding DNA: TGTGCCAGCAGTTTATTGGAGGGGCCGTACGAGCAGTACTTC.

Only one count was recorded for this clonotype. The chain employs TRBV12-5 and TRBJ2-7, with 7 bases matching TRBD1. CDR3 size: 14 residues. V lost 5 bases, J lost 5 bases, and 9 bases stayed unmatched. Germline V gene lookup returns CDR1 LGHNT and CDR2 FRNRAP. The CDR3 sequence is CASGVKDRHHEQYF. DNA of the CDR3: TGTGCTAGTGGTGTTAAGGACAGGCACCACGAGCAGTACTTC.

This clonotype has more than one count but fewer than ten. The chain carries TRBV12-3 or TRBV12-4 and TRBJ1-1; D is uncertain. Trimming removed 5 bases at V and 3 bases at J, with 10 bases between. This CDR3 comprises 13 residues. The CDR3 nucleotides read TGTGCCAGCAGTGTGGCTGAATACACTGAAGCTTTCTTT. The encoded protein is CASSVAEYTEAFF.

This clonotype turned up a few times. The CDR3 is CASSLQLAGDEQYF. In DNA, the CDR3 is TGCGCCAGCAGCTTACAACTAGCGGGGGACGAGCAGTACTTC. This rearrangement joins TRBV5-1 to TRBJ2-4; 11 bases are shared with TRBD2. Near its end, the DNA agrees better with TRBJ2-7, so the J call may be wrong. This CDR3 comprises 14 residues. Germline V gene sequence: CDR1 SGHRS, CDR2 YFSETQ.

This clonotype was seen only a few times. This chain connects TRBV20-1 to TRBJ1-2; D gene unclear. The CDR3 has 11 residues. The germline V gene has CDR1 DFQATT and CDR2 SNEGSKA (reference sequence). Deletions cut 6 bases from V and 5 bases from J, with 10 bases between. The CDR3 DNA sequence: TGCAGTGCCTTGGGAGAATATGGCTACACCTTC. Protein sequence: CSALGEYGYTF.

This clonotype was counted only a few times. This sequence joins TRBV5-1 and TRBJ1-4; D not certain. Trimming pared 4 bases from V and 4 bases from J, leaving 11 bases between. The CDR3 totals 14 residues. CDR1 is SGHRS, CDR2 YFSETQ, per germline. In DNA, the CDR3 is TGCGCCAGCAGCCCCGGCGGCGTTAATGAAAAACTGTTTTTT. It encodes CASSPGGVNEKLFF.